Presented here are 29 T cell receptor beta chains from one specimen sequenced in a study of breast tumors, draining lymph nodes, adjacent tissues. The lymph nodes were axillary draining lymph nodes from breast cancer patients. Via MiXCR, TCRdb re-called the multiplex PCR reads, giving one row per CDR3 protein. The sample yields about 200,000 distinct CDR3 sequences, under 40% seen once. The sequenced sample consisted of axillary lymph node tissue. The receptors here all came from a female donor with breast cancer. Some clones in this sample may be carry-over from other donors' samples.

In the case of this clonotype: Mismatch with germline at one junction end may stem from a read error. The chain recombines TRBV10-3 with TRBJ2-7; no firm D call. The CDR3 runs 12 residues. Germline-derived CDR1 and CDR2 are ENHRY and SYGVKD. The CDR3 coding sequence is TGTGCCAGCAGTATGAGACACTACGAGCAGTACTTC. It encodes CASSMRHYEQYF.

This clonotype was seen repeatedly, ten times or more. The chain recombines TRBV19 with TRBJ2-2, with D tentatively TRBD2 (6 bases). Trimming stripped 5 bases from V and 1 base from J, with 17 bases between. Germline V gene sequence: CDR1 LNHDA, CDR2 SQIVND (reference sequence). The CDR3 contains 17 residues. The CDR3 DNA sequence: TGTGCCAGTAGTGGTTGGGGATTAGCGGAGAACACCGGGGAGCTGTTTTTT. This encodes CASSGWGLAENTGELFF.

This clonotype was detected ten times or more. The rearrangement links TRBV24-1 to TRBJ2-1; no clear D. Germline-derived CDR1 and CDR2 are KGHDR and SFDVKD. The V end lost 9 bases, the J end lost 9 bases, and 11 bases lay between the germline ends. The CDR3 extends over 11 amino acids. The CDR3 protein is CATGRNGEQFF. CDR3 DNA sequence: TGTGCCACCGGTAGGAACGGTGAGCAGTTCTTC.

This clonotype was counted at least ten times. The genes are TRBV7-8 and TRBJ2-1; D remains unclear. CDR3 length equals 11 residues. Germline V lookup: CDR1 SGHVS, CDR2 FQNEAQ. Trimming cost V 5 bases and J 8 bases, with 7 bases left between them. CDR3 sequence (DNA): TGTGCCAGCAGCAGGTCTTATGAGCAGTTCTTC. Its protein is CASSRSYEQFF.

Regarding this clonotype: A much more abundant neighbour one base away suggests this may be a read error. The CDR3 coding sequence is TGTGCCAGCAGCTTAATTGCAGGGGCCTACGCAGATACGCAGTATTTT. Protein product: CASSLIAGAYADTQYF. The chain couples TRBV11-2 to TRBJ2-3, with D possibly being TRBD1 (6 bases). The CDR3 has 16 amino acids. With 2 bases removed from V and 4 bases from J, the gap between germline ends came to 16 bases. Looked up from germline, CDR1 is SGHAT and CDR2 is FQNNGV.

This clonotype was counted ten times or more. A single base separates this from a much larger clone, so it may be a read error. The CDR3 DNA reads TGTGCCAGCAGTCCCAGAGATAATTCACCCCTCCACTTT. It yields the protein CASSPRDNSPLHF. The J gene is TRBJ1-6, the V gene TRBV6-5; D gene unclear. Between the trimmed V and J ends, which lost 5 bases and 5 bases, there was a span of 7 bases. From germline, CDR1 is MNHEY and CDR2 SVGAGI. This CDR3 contains 13 residues.

The chain uses TRBV30 and TRBJ2-1, with 7 bases identical to TRBD2. There are 12 residues in the CDR3. The ends lost 4 bases at V and 8 bases at J; junction bases unmatched: 5. Per the germline V gene, CDR1 is GTSNPN and CDR2 is SVGIG (reference sequence). This CDR3 is CAWTLRGDEQFF. The CDR3 nucleotides are TGTGCCTGGACCCTTCGGGGGGATGAGCAGTTCTTC.

This clonotype showed up many times. V usage is TRBV9 and J usage is TRBJ1-2; D gene unclear. Germline CDR1 reads SGDLS; CDR2 reads YYNGEE. The CDR3 contains 13 residues. V lost 0 bases and J lost 7, with 10 bases in between. The CDR3: CASSVGRAFGYTF. The CDR3 nucleotides read TGTGCCAGCAGCGTAGGCCGGGCCTTTGGCTACACCTTC.

The sample holds a few counts of this clonotype. The V call is TRBV6-4, the J call TRBJ2-5; D is tentatively TRBD1 or TRBD2 (5 bases each). Between the trimmed V and J ends, which lost 7 bases and 1 base, there was a span of 10 bases. The CDR3 is made up of 13 amino acids. Germline assignment: CDR1 MRHNA and CDR2 SNTAGT. Here the CDR3 DNA reads TGTGCCAGCAAGAGGGACCTCCAAGAGACCCAGTACTTC. It translates to CASKRDLQETQYF.

In this sample, this clonotype turned up a few times. Given a much more abundant clone one base away, this may be a read error. The chain recombines TRBV7-8 with TRBJ1-2, with a weak D call TRBD1 (6 bases). There are 15 residues in the CDR3. Germline loops: CDR1 SGHVS, CDR2 FQNEAQ. CDR3 nucleotide sequence: TGTGCCAGCAGCCCCATCAGTGGGACACCCTATGGCTACCCCTTC. Its translation is CASSPISGTPYGYPF.

The chain recombines TRBV5-1 with TRBJ2-7; 9 bases line up with TRBD2. CDR3 length: 15 amino acids. V lost 4 bases and J lost 5; bases outside the gene matches: 10. In germline, CDR1 is SGHRS, CDR2 YFSETQ. The DNA for the CDR3 is TGCGCCAGCAGCCCGTATAGCGGGAGTAGCAACGAGCAGTACTTC. Translating it yields CASSPYSGSSNEQYF.

V usage is TRBV9 and J usage is TRBJ1-1; possibly TRBD1 for D (5 bases). The V end was cut by 0 bases, the J end by 8 bases, with 11 bases between. Germline CDR1 is SGDLS and CDR2 is YYNGEE. The CDR3 length is 13 residues. The CDR3 region has the DNA TGTGCCAGCAGCGTAGAGGTTAGGACAGAAGCTTTCTTT. Amino acids: CASSVEVRTEAFF.

This clonotype was picked up many times. The V gene is TRBV12-3 or TRBV12-4, the J gene TRBJ2-6; 11 positions match TRBD1. Trimming took 3 bases from V and 2 from J; bases not matched to a gene: 9. The CDR3 runs 19 residues. The CDR3 DNA is TGTGCCAGCAGTTTCCCGGACAGGGGGCTTATCGCTGGGGCCAACGTCCTGACTTTC. It specifies CASSFPDRGLIAGANVLTF.

J is TRBJ2-3 and V is TRBV2, with unresolved D. Trimming left V 10 bases short and J 3 bases short, with 11 bases between. The CDR3 consists of 12 residues. Germline CDR1 is SNHLY and CDR2 is FYNNEI. In nucleotides, the CDR3 is TGTGCCACCACCCCCGGGACAGATACGCAGTATTTT. Amino acid sequence: CATTPGTDTQYF.

This clonotype was seen repeatedly, ten times or more. The J gene is TRBJ2-5, the V gene TRBV20-1, with D maybe TRBD1 (6 bases). Trimming cost V 1 base and J 3 bases, with 15 bases left between them. Germline V CDR1 and CDR2: DFQATT, SNEGSKA (reference sequence). This CDR3 is 15 amino acids long. CDR3: CSARAFGTKKETQYF. The CDR3 nucleotides are TGCAGTGCTAGAGCTTTCGGGACAAAAAAAGAGACCCAGTACTTC.

This clonotype was counted many times. CDR3 DNA sequence: TGCGCCAGCAGCGAACGGGACAGGGACTACGAGCAGTACTTC. This codes for CASSERDRDYEQYF. The chain employs TRBV10-1 and TRBJ2-7, with 9 bases matching TRBD1. Germline values: CDR1 WNHNN, CDR2 SYGVQD (reference sequence). The junction had 6 bases not matched to a gene; V was cut back by 6 bases and J by 3 bases. This CDR3 contains 14 residues.

In this sample, this clonotype turned up a few times. A much larger clone lies a single base off, so this may be a read error. The chain is built from TRBV20-1 and TRBJ2-3; the match to TRBD2 covers 10 bases. V was pared by 0 bases and J by 2 bases, with 5 bases of the junction left unmatched. Germline lookup yields CDR1 DFQATT and CDR2 SNEGSKA (reference sequence). This CDR3 has 16 residues. Written as DNA, the CDR3 is TGCAGTGCTAGAGATCTAACTAGCGGGGCCACAGATACGCAGTATTTT. This encodes CSARDLTSGATDTQYF.

This clonotype was recorded many times. The J gene is TRBJ2-1, the V gene TRBV29-1; 11 bases align to TRBD2. The CDR3 is 13 amino acids. The J segment lost 7 bases and the V segment lost 8 bases, leaving 7 bases of the junction unmatched. Germline V gives CDR1 SQVTM, CDR2 ANQGSEA. CDR3 sequence: CSSASGRRNEQFF. CDR3 in DNA: TGCAGCTCGGCTAGCGGGAGGAGGAATGAGCAGTTCTTC.

This clonotype appeared many times. This rearrangement joins TRBV4-1 to TRBJ2-2; D remains ambiguous. CDR3 length: 16 residues. Germline CDR1 and CDR2: MGHRA and YSYEKL. Trimming cost V 0 bases and J 3 bases, with 11 bases left between them. The CDR3 region has the DNA TGCGCCAGCAGCCAAGAGGTCGGAATGTACACCGGGGAGCTGTTTTTT. This encodes CASSQEVGMYTGELFF.

In regard to this clonotype: This may come from a read error, since a much larger clone is one base off. The conserved phenylalanine or tryptophan is not found at the CDR3 terminus, so this likely reflects a read error. The rearrangement uses TRBV20-1 and TRBJ1-2; the match to TRBD1 covers 10 bases. Germline-derived CDR1 and CDR2 are DFQATT and SNEGSKA (reference sequence). The V segment lost 6 bases and the J segment 3 bases; nucleotides outside the gene matches: 4. CDR3 length: 13 amino acids. CDR3 residues: CSASTGGDYGYTL. CDR3 bases: TGCAGTGCATCGACAGGGGGCGACTATGGCTACACCCTC.

V and J are TRBV5-5 and TRBJ2-6; D is undetermined. There are 15 residues in the CDR3. Germline V CDR1 and CDR2: SGHKS, YYEKEE (reference sequence). The ends were cut back, 3 bases at V and 0 bases at J, with 7 bases in the middle. The CDR3 DNA sequence: TGTGCCAGCAGCTCGGACCTCTCTGGGGCCAACGTCCTGACTTTC. This encodes CASSSDLSGANVLTF. The full variable domain, its missing parts supplied by reference TRBV5-5 and TRBJ2-6, is DAGVTQSPTHLIKTRGQQVTLRCSPISGHKSVSWYQQVLGQGPQFIFQYYEKEERGRGNFPDRFSARQFPNYSSELNVNALLLGDSALYLCASSSDLSGANVLTFGAGSRLTVL.

In its sample, this clonotype was seen a few times. Its ends do not fully match the called genes, so a read error is possible. The chain is built from TRBV6-6 and TRBJ2-2; D is ambiguous. The CDR3 runs to 14 residues. Germline CDR1 reads MNHNY; CDR2 reads SVGAGI (reference sequence). CDR3 residues: CASSHSSSTGELFF. CDR3 coding DNA: TGTGCCAGCAGTCACTCGAGCTCTACCGGGGAGCTGTTTTTT.

This clonotype was found many times. This chain joins TRBV10-3 and TRBJ2-1; 12 nucleotides match TRBD2. Germline assignment: CDR1 ENHRY and CDR2 SYGVKD. With 8 bases clipped from V and 6 bases from J, the junction kept 2 bases outside the gene matches. The CDR3 loop spans 13 amino acids. This chain's CDR3 is CAILTSGSNEQFF. The CDR3 DNA follows: TGTGCCATCCTGACTAGCGGGAGCAATGAGCAGTTCTTC.

This clonotype was seen many times. The chain carries TRBV10-3 and TRBJ2-1; 13 bases are a match to TRBD2. The junction had 3 bases not matched to a gene; V was cut back by 4 bases and J by 3 bases. Germline CDR1 reads ENHRY; CDR2 reads SYGVKD. The CDR3 length is 16 residues. The CDR3 DNA reads as TGTGCCATCAGTGGGACTAGCGGGAGAATCTACAATGAGCAGTTCTTC. As protein: CAISGTSGRIYNEQFF.

As regards this clonotype: This sequence may be a read error, since a much larger clone differs from it by one base. The V gene is TRBV14, the J gene TRBJ2-7, with unresolved D. The CDR3 is made up of 14 amino acids. Per the germline V gene, CDR1 is SGHDN and CDR2 is FVKESK. This CDR3 is CASSQERLVGEQSF. Written as DNA, the CDR3 is TGTGCCAGCAGCCAAGAGCGACTCGTGGGCGAGCAGTCCTTC.

The genes are TRBV7-2 and TRBJ1-2, with D possibly TRBD1 on 5 matching bases. The CDR3 contains 16 residues. V lost 2 bases, J lost 5 bases, and 18 bases lay in between. Per the germline V gene, CDR1 is SGHTA and CDR2 is FQGNSA. In DNA, the CDR3 is TGTGCCAGCAGCTTAAGACTAGCGGGACGGACTTATGGCTACACCTTC. Residues: CASSLRLAGRTYGYTF.

This clonotype appeared many times. The chain links TRBV5-1 to TRBJ2-6, with D uncertain. This CDR3 is built from 15 residues. V lost 4 bases and J lost 0, with 8 bases in between. CDR1 and CDR2 from the germline V gene are SGHRS and YFSETQ. CDR3 region: CASSVQSSGANVLTF. The CDR3 region has the DNA TGCGCCAGCAGCGTTCAAAGCTCTGGGGCCAACGTCCTGACTTTC.

This chain connects TRBV4-1 to TRBJ1-6; D is perhaps TRBD1 (6 bases). The CDR3 loop spans 15 amino acids. The germline V gene encodes CDR1 MGHRA and CDR2 YSYEKL. Trimming shortened V by 0 bases and J by 10 bases, and 13 bases separated the two germline ends. CDR3 residues: CASSQDVQGHSPLHF. The CDR3 nucleotides are TGCGCCAGCAGCCAAGATGTACAGGGACACTCACCCCTCCACTTT.

V and J are TRBV24-1 and TRBJ2-1; TRBD1 is a possible D gene (6 bases). V was cut by 6 bases and J by 3 bases, with 23 bases left in between. From germline, CDR1 is KGHDR and CDR2 SFDVKD. This CDR3 has 18 amino acids. CDR3 sequence reads: CATSPGAGALTFYNEQFF. In nucleotides, the CDR3 is TGTGCCACCAGTCCCGGGGCAGGGGCCCTCACCTTCTACAATGAGCAGTTCTTC.